The sample holds a few counts of the clone carrying this T cell receptor beta chain. MiXCR, applied by TCRdb to the 5' RACE reads, yields one record per CDR3 protein. The profile covers 510,000 or so distinct CDR3 sequences, with approximately 14% appearing a single time and roughly 0.43% taken by the ten largest. CDR3 length equals 16 residues. The J segment lost 7 bases and the V segment lost 8 bases, leaving 11 bases of the junction unmatched. Germline V gene lookup returns CDR1 KGHSH and CDR2 LQKENI. The data were taken from a study of identical twins. These same records also appear under a second study, on yellow fever vaccine responses in identical twins.

This receptor was identified in a young woman in good health. The chain combines TRBV18 with TRBJ2-1, with TRBD2 matching over 13 bases. The specimen was CD4+ T cells sorted from blood. The CDR3, as DNA: TGTGCCAGCACCGGACTAGCGGGAGTCGTGGTTAATGAGCAGTTCTTC. This codes for CASTGLAGVVVNEQFF.